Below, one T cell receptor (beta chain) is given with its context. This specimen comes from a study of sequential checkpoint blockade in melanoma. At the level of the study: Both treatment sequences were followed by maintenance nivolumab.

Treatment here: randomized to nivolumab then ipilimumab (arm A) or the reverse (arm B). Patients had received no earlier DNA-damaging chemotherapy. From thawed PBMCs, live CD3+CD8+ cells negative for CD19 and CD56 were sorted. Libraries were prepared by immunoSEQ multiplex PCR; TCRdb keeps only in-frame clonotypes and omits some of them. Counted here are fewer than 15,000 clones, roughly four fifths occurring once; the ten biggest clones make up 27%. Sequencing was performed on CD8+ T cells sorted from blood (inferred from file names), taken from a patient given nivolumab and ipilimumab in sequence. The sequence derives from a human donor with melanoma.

This CDR3 reads CASTYRGHPLHF. The CDR3 bases are TGTGCCAGCACTTACAGGGGTCACCCCCTCCACTTT. The J gene is TRBJ1-6, the V gene TRBV21-1; TRBD1 was called by the table and not checked on the DNA. TRBV21-1 is shown as a pseudogene. There are 12 residues in the CDR3.